This T cell receptor beta chain was retrieved from a study of cytomegalovirus exposure and HLA in healthy donors. Study-wide results and limits: DRB1 had the most TCR associations and HLA-C the fewest, a later analysis found, with rates varying by HLA locus. Sequencing likely produced, as an artifact, a cluster of highly shared sequence variants.

J gave up 8 bases and V 4 bases, and 11 bases lay outside the gene matches. Germline-derived CDR1 and CDR2 are SGHNT and YENEEA. CDR3 size: 15 residues. Primers: 60 Vbeta forward and 13 Jbeta reverse. TCRdb keeps only in-frame clones here, not all; method: immunoSEQ multiplex PCR. The sample shows about 150,000 clones, 77% of them seen only once. This clone was seen a handful of times. The antigen is not known. The V call is TRBV11-3, the J call TRBJ2-1; 7 bases line up with TRBD2. Sample: PBMCs. This sequence originates from a woman aged 25 to 39 in good health and CMV-seropositive. DNA of the CDR3: TGTGCCAGCAGCTCATCTAACGGGAGGCAGGATGAGCAGTTCTTC. Its translation is CASSSSNGRQDEQFF.